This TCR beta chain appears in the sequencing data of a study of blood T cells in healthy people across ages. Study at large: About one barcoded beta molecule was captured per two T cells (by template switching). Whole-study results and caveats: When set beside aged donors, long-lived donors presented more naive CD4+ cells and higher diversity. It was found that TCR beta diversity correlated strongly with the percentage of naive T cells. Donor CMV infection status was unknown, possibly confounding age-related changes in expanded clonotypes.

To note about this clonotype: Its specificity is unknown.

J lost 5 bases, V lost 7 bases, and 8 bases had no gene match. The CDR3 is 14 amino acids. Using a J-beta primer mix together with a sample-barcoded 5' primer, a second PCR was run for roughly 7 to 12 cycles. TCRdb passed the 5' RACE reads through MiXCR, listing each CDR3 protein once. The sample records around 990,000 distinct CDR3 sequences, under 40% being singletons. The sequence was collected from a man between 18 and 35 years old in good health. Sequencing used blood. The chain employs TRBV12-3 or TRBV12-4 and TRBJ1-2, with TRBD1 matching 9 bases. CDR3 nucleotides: TGTGCCAGCATTAACATGGGGACAGGGTATGGCTACACCTTC. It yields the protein CASINMGTGYGYTF.